What follows describes a single TCR beta chain. What it binds is not known. TCRdb independently ran MiXCR on the multiplex PCR reads; one entry per CDR3 protein. The sample carries over 150,000 distinct CDR3 sequences, roughly a third recorded once. The data belong to a study of breast tumors, draining lymph nodes, adjacent tissues. General study results and limits: Luminal-like breast cancer showed significantly higher tumor–nontumor repertoire similarity than basal-like. Most tumor T cells seemingly derive from lymph node, then expand in tumor. Tumor repertoires ranked between lymph nodes and nontumor tissue in diversity, with V and J gene preferences.

Breast cancer patients provided tissue from their axillary draining lymph nodes. Per the germline V gene, CDR1 is LNHDA and CDR2 is SQIVND (reference sequence). Losses at the gene ends were 6 bases for V and 3 bases for J; bases not matched to a gene: 7. The CDR3 has 15 amino acids. V usage is TRBV19 and J usage is TRBJ1-5, with TRBD1 identical over 8 bases. This sequence originates from a female donor with breast cancer. Some clones in this sample may be carry-over from other donors' samples. The sequenced sample consisted of axillary lymph node tissue. The CDR3 nucleotides are TGTGCCAGTAGCCTCGAGACAGGGGACAATCAGCCCCAGCATTTT. It is translated as CASSLETGDNQPQHF.